This TCR beta chain was sequenced in a study of naive and memory T cell subsets. Notes on the study in general: Clonotypes are single alpha or beta chains, not paired receptors.

Between the trimmed V and J ends, which lost 0 bases and 2 bases, there was a span of 7 bases. The CDR3 runs 14 residues. This clonotype has just a few counts. What it binds is unknown. The beta constant-region primer was an equimolar mix of two oligonucleotides covering TRBC1 and TRBC2. The ligated cDNA underwent four PCR rounds using SP2 and nested alpha and beta constant-region primers. One entry per CDR3 protein, called by TCRdb with MiXCR from the UMI-ligation and nested PCR reads. The table lists some 80,000 distinct CDR3 sequences, approximately 9.2% of them singletons, with about 1.3% in the top ten.

This chain connects TRBV12-3 or TRBV12-4 to TRBJ1-2; D remains ambiguous. The source is a human donor in good health. Sequencing was carried out using naive CD8+ T cells from blood. The CDR3 here is CASSLAGVNYGYTF. The CDR3 nucleotides read TGTGCCAGCAGTTTAGCTGGGGTCAACTATGGCTACACCTTC.